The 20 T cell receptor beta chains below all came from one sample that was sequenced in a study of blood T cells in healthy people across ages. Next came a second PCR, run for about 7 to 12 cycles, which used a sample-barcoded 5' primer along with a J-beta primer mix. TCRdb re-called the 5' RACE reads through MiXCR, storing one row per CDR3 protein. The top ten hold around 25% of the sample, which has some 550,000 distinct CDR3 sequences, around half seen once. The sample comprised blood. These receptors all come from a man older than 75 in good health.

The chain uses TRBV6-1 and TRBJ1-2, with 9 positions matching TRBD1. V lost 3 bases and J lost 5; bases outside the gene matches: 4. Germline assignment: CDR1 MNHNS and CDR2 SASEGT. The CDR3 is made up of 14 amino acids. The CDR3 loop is CASSEGGTGYGYTF. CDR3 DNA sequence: TGTGCCAGCAGTGAGGGGGGGACAGGGTATGGCTACACCTTC.

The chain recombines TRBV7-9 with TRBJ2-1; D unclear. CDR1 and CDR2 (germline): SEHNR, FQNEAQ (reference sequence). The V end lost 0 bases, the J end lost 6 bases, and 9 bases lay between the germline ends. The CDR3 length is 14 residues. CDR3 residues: CASSLAAGSNEQFF. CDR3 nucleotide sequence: TGTGCCAGCAGCTTAGCGGCCGGGTCCAATGAGCAGTTCTTC.

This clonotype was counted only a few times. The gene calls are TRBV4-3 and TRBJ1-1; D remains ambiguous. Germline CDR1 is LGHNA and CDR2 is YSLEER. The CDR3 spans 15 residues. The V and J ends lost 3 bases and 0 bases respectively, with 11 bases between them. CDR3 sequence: CASSHSSGVNTEAFF. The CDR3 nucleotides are TGCGCCAGCAGCCATTCATCTGGGGTGAACACTGAAGCTTTCTTT.

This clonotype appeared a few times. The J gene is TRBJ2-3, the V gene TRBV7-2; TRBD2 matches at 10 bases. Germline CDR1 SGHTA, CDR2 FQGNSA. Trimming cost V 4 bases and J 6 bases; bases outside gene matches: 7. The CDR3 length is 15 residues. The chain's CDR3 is CASSSLAGAWDTQYF. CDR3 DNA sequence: TGTGCCAGCAGCTCGCTAGCGGGAGCTTGGGATACGCAGTATTTT.

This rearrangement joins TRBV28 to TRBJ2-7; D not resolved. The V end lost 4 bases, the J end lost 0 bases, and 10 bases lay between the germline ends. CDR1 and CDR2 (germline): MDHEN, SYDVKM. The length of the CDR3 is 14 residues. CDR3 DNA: TGTGCCAGCAGTTCCCCGCCAACCTCCTACGAGCAGTACTTC. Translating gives CASSSPPTSYEQYF.

The CDR3 DNA sequence: TGCAGTGCTAGAGATCGCTCAGAAGAAAAACTGTTTTTT. Translating it yields CSARDRSEEKLFF. J is TRBJ1-4 and V is TRBV20-1; D uncertain. V was clipped by 0 bases and J by 8 bases, with 10 bases between them. Germline CDR1 reads DFQATT; CDR2 reads SNEGSKA (reference sequence). CDR3 length: 13 residues.

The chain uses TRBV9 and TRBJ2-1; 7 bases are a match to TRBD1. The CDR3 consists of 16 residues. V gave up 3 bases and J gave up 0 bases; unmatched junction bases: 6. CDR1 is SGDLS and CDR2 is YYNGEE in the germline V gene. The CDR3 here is CASSGDRDSSYNEQFF. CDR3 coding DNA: TGTGCCAGCAGCGGGGACCGGGACAGCTCCTACAATGAGCAGTTCTTC.

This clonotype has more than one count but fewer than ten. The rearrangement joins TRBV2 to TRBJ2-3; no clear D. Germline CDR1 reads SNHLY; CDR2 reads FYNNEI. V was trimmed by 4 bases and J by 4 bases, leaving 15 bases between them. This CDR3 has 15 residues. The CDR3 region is CASSGVSRAADTQYF. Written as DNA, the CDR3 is TGTGCCAGCAGTGGTGTTAGCCGTGCGGCAGATACGCAGTATTTT.

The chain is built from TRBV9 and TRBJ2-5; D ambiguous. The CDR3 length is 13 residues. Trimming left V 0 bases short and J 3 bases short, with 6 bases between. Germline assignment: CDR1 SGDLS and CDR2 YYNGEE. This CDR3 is CASSVGVKETQYF. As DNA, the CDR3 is TGTGCCAGCAGCGTAGGGGTAAAAGAGACCCAGTACTTC.

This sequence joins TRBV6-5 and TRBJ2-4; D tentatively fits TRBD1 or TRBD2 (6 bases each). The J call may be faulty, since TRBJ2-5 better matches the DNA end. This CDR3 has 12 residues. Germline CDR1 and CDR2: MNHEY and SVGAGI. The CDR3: CASKDSGETQYF. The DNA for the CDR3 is TGTGCCAGCAAGGACAGCGGGGAGACCCAGTACTTC.

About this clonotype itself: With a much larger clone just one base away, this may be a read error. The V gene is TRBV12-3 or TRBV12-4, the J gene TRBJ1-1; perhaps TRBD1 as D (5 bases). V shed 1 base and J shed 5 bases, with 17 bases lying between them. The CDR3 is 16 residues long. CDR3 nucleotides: TGTGCCAGCAGTTTAGAGGTCGGGGGAGGTTGGACTGAAGCTTTCTTT. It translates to CASSLEVGGGWTEAFF.

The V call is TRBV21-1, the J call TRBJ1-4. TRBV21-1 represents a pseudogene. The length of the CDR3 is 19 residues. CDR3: CTSSKLSKTGTTTNEKLFF. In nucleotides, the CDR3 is TGTACCAGCAGCAAACTCAGCAAGACCGGAACTACAACTAATGAAAAACTGTTTTTT.

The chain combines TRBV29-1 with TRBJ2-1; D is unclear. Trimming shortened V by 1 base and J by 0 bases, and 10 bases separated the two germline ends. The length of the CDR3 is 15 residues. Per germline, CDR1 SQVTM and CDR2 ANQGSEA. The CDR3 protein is CSVEVPLSSYNEQFF. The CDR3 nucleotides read TGCAGCGTTGAAGTTCCTCTGAGCTCCTACAATGAGCAGTTCTTC.

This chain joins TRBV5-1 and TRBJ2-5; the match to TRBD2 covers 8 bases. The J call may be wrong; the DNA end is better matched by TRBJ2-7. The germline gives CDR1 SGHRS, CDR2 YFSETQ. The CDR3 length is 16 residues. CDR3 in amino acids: CASNREGDVVSYEQYF. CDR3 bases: TGCGCCAGCAACCGGGAGGGGGATGTAGTATCCTACGAGCAGTACTTC.

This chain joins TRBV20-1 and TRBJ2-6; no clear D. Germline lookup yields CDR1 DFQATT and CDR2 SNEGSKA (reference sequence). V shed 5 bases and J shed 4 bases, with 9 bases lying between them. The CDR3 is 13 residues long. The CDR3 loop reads CSAPELGANVLTF. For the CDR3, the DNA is TGCAGTGCTCCAGAATTGGGGGCCAACGTCCTGACTTTC.

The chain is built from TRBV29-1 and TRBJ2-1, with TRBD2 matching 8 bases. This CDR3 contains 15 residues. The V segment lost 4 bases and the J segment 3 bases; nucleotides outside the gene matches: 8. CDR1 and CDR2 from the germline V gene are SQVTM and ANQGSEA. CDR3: CSVGSGGSYYNEQFF. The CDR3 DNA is TGCAGCGTTGGGTCGGGGGGGTCCTACTACAATGAGCAGTTCTTC.

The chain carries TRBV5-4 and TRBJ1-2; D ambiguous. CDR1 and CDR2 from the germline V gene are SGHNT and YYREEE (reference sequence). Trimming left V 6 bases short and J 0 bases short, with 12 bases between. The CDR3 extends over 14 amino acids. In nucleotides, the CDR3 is TGTGCCAGCATCCCTCGGACGGCTAACTATGGCTACACCTTC. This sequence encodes CASIPRTANYGYTF. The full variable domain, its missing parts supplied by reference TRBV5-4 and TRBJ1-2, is ETGVTQSPTHLIKTRGQQVTLRCSSQSGHNTVSWYQQALGQGPQFIFQYYREEENGRGNFPPRFSGLQFPNYSSELNVNALELDDSALYLCASIPRTANYGYTFGSGTRLTVV.

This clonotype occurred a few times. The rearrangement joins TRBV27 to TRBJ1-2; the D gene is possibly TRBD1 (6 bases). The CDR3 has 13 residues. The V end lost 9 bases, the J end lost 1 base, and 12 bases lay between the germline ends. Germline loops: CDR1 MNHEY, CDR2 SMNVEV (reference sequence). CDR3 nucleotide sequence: TGTGCCAGTCGGACAGCCAATAACTATGGCTACACCTTC. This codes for CASRTANNYGYTF.

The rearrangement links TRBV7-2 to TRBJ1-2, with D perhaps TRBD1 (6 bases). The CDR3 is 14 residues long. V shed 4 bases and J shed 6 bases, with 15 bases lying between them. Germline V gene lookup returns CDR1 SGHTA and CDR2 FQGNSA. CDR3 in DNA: TGTGCCAGCAGCTCAGATAGGACAGCGGATGGCTACACCTTC. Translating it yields CASSSDRTADGYTF.

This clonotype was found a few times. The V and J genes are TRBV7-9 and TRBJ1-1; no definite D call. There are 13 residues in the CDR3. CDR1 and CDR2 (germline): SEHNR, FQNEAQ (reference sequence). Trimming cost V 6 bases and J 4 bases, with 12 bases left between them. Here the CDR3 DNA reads TGTGCCAGCAGTCAATCCTTGGGCACTGAAGCTTTCTTT. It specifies CASSQSLGTEAFF.